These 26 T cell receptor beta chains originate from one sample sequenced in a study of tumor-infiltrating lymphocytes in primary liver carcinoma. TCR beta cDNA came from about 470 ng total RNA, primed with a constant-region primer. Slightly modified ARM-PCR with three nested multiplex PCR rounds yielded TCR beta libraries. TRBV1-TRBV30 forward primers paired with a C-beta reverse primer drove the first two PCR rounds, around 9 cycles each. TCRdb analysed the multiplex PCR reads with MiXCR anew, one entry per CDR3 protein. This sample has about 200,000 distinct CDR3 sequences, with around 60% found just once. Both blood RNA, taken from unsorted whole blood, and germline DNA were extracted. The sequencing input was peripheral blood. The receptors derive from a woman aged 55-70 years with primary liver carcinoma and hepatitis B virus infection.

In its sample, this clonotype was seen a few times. CDR3 sequence reads: CASSPPGFVLRNTDTQYF. In nucleotides, the CDR3 is TGTGCCAGCAGTCCTCCGGGGTTTGTCCTCAGGAATACAGATACGCAGTATTTT. The chain employs TRBV28 and TRBJ2-3; the D gene is possibly TRBD2 (5 bases). The germline V gene has CDR1 MDHEN and CDR2 SYDVKM. This CDR3 has 18 amino acids. The V end was cut by 5 bases, the J end by 3 bases, with 24 bases between.

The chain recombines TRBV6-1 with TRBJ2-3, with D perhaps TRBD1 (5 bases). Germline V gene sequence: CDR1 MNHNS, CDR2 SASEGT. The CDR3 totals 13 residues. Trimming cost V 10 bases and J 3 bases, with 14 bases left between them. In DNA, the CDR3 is TGTGCCATCACAAGGGGTAGGACAGATACGCAGTATTTT. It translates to CAITRGRTDTQYF.

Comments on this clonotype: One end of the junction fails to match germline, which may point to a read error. DNA for the CDR3: TGTGCCAGTAGCTTTTCCGGACGGAGCTCCTTCAATGAGCAGTTCTTC. This encodes CASSFSGRSSFNEQFF. The chain has TRBV11-2 and TRBJ2-1, with D unclear. CDR1 SGHAT and CDR2 FQNNGV come from the germline V gene. This CDR3 comprises 16 residues.

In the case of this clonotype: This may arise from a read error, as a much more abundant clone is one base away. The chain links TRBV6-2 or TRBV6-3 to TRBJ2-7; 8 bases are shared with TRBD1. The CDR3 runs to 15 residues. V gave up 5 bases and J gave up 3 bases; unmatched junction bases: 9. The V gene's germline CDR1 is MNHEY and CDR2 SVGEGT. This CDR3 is CASSVGPGQDYEQYF. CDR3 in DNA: TGTGCCAGCAGTGTAGGGCCGGGACAGGACTACGAGCAGTACTTC.

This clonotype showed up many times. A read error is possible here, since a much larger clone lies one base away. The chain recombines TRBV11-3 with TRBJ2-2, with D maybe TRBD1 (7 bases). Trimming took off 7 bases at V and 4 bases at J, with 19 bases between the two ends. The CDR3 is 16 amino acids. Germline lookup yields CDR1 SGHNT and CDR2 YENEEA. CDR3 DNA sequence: TGTGCCAGCAAGAGGAGGGACAGACTAAGCACCGGGGAGCTGTTTTTT. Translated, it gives CASKRRDRLSTGELFF. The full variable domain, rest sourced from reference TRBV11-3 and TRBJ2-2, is EAGVVQSPRYKIIEKKQPVAFWCNPISGHNTLYWYLQNLGQGPELLIRYENEEAVDDSQLPKDRFSAERLKGVDSTLKIQPAELGDSAVYLCASKRRDRLSTGELFFGEGSRLTVL.

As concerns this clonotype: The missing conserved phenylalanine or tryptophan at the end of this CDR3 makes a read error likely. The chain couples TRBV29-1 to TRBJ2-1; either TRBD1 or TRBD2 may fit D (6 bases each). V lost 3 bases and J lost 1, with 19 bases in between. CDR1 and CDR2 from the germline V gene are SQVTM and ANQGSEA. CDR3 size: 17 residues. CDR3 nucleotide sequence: TGCAGCGTTGAGGGGGGCCTAGCAGTAAAGTCCTACAATGAGCAGTTCTCC. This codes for CSVEGGLAVKSYNEQFS.

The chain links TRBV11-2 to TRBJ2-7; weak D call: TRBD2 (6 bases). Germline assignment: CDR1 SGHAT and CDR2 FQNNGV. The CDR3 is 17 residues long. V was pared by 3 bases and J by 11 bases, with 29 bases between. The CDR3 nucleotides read TGTGCCAGCAGCTTTAAGTCGGGACTGGCTTCTAAACTATCGGAGTACTTC. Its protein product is CASSFKSGLASKLSEYF. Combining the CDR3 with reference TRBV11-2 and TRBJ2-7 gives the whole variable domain EAGVAQSPRYKIIEKRQSVAFWCNPISGHATLYWYQQILGQGPKLLIQFQNNGVVDDSQLPKDRFSAERLKGVDSTLKIQPAKLEDSAVYLCASSFKSGLASKLSEYFGPGTRLTVT.

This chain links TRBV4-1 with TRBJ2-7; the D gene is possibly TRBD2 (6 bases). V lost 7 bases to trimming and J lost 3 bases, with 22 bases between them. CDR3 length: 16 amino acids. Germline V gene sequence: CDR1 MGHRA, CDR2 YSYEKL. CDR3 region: CASNPGAVAELYEQYF. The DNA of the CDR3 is TGCGCCAGCAACCCCGGAGCGGTAGCGGAACTCTACGAGCAGTACTTC.

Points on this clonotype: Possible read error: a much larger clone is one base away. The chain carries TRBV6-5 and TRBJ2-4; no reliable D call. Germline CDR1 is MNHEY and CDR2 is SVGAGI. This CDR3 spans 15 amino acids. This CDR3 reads CTSTPTRLAKNIQYF. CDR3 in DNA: TGTACCAGCACCCCCACCCGACTAGCCAAAAACATTCAGTACTTC.

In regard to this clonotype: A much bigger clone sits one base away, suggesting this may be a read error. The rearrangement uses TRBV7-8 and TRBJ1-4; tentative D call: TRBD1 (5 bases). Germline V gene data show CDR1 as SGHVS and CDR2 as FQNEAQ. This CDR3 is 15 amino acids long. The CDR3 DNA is TGTGCCGGCAGCAGCCGGGACGGACGTAATGAAAAACTGTTTTTT. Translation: CAGSSRDGRNEKLFF.

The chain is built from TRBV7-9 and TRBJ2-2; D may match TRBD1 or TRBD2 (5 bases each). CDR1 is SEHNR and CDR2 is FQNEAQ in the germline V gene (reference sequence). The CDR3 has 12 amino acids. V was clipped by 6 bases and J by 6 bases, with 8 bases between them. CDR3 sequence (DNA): TGTGCCAGCAGGCTGGGGGCCGGGGAGCTGTTTTTT. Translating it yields CASRLGAGELFF.

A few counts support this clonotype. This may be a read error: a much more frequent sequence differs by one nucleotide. CDR3 sequence: CASSYVSREQFF. The CDR3 coding sequence is TGTGCCAGCAGTTACGTGAGTCGTGAGCAGTTCTTC. The chain joins TRBV6-2 or TRBV6-3 to TRBJ2-1; D unclear. V shed 2 bases and J shed 9 bases, with 8 bases lying between them. Germline V gene data show CDR1 as MNHEY and CDR2 as SVGEGT. The CDR3 totals 12 residues.

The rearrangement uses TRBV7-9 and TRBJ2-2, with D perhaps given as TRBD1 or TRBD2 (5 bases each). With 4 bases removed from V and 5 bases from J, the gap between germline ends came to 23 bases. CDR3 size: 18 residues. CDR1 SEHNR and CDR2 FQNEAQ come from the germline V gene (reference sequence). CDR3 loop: CASSSDRPGTGRTGELFF. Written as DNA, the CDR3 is TGTGCCAGCAGCTCTGACCGGCCAGGGACCGGTAGGACCGGGGAGCTGTTTTTT. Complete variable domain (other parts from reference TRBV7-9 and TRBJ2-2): DTGVSQNPRHKITKRGQNVTFRCDPISEHNRLYWYRQTLGQGPEFLTYFQNEAQLEKSRLLSDRFSAERPKGSFSTLEIQRTEQGDSAMYLCASSSDRPGTGRTGELFFGEGSRLTVL.

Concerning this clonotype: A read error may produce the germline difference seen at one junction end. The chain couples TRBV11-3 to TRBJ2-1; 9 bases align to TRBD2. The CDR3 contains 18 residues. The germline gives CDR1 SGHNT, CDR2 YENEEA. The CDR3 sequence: CASSVGQGGRAGFNEQLF. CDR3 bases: TGTGCCAGCAGCGTAGGTCAAGGCGGGAGGGCCGGCTTCAATGAGCAGCTCTTC.

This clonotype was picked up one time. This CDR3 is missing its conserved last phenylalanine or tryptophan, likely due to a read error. This CDR3 reads CSAGTSESAIYNEQFL. The CDR3 DNA follows: TGCAGCGCTGGGACTAGCGAGAGCGCCATCTACAATGAGCAGTTCTTA. V is TRBV29-1 and J is TRBJ2-1; 10 nucleotides line up with TRBD2. J lost 3 bases, V lost 7 bases, and 12 bases had no gene match. The V gene's germline CDR1 is SQVTM and CDR2 ANQGSEA. The CDR3 covers 16 residues.

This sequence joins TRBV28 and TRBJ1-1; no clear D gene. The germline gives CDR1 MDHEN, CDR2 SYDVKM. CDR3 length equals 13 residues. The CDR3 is CVSFLGMNTEAFF. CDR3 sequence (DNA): TGTGTCTCCTTTTTAGGCATGAACACTGAAGCTTTCTTT.

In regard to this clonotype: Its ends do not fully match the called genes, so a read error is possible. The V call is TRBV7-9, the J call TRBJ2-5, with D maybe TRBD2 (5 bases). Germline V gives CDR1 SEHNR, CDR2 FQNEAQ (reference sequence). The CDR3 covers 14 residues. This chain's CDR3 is CTSSSETKKETQYF. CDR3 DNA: TGTACCAGCAGCTCGGAGACTAAAAAGGAGACCCAGTACTTC.

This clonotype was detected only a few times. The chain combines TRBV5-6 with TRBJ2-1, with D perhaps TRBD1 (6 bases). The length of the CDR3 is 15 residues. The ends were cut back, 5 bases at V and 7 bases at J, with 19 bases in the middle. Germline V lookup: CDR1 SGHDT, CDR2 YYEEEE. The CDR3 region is CASRVTGSLTNEQFF. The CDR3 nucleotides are TGTGCCAGCAGGGTGACAGGAAGTTTAACTAATGAGCAGTTCTTC.

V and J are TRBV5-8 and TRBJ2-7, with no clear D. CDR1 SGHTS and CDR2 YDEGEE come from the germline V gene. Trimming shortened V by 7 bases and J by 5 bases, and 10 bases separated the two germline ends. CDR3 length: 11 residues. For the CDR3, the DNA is TGTGCCAGCCCCCCCAGAGACGAGCAGTACTTC. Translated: CASPPRDEQYF.

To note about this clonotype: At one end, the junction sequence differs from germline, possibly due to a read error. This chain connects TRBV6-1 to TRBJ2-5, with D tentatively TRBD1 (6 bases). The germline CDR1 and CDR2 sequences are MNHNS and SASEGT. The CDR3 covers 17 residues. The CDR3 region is CASSYSTYRAPHETQYF. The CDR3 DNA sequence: TGTGCCAGCAGTTACTCGACTTACAGGGCTCCCCATGAGACCCAATACTTC.

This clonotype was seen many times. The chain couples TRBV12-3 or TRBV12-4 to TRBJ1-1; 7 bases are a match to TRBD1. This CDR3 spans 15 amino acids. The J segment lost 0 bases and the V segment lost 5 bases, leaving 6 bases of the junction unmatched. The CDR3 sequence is CASSLWTGMNTEAFF. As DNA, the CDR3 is TGTGCCAGCAGTCTCTGGACAGGAATGAACACTGAAGCTTTCTTT.

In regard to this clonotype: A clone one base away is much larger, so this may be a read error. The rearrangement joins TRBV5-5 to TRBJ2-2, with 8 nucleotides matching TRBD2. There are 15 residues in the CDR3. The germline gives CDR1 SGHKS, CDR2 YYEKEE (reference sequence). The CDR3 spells CASSPGGGNTGGLFF. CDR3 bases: TGTGCCAGCAGCCCCGGGGGGGGGAACACCGGGGGGCTGTTTTTT.

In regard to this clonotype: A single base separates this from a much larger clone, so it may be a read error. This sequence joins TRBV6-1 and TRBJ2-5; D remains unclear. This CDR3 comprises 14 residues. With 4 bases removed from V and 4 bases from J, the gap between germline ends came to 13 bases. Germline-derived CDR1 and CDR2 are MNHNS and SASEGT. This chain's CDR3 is CASSASPGAETQYF. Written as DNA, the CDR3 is TGTGCCAGCAGTGCCAGCCCAGGAGCAGAGACCCAGTACTTC.

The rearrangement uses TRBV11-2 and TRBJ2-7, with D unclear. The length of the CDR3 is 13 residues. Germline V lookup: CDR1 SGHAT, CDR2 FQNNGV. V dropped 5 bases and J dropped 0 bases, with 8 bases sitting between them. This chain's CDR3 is CASSPTSSYEQYF. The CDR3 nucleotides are TGTGCCAGCAGCCCCACGAGCTCCTACGAGCAGTACTTC.

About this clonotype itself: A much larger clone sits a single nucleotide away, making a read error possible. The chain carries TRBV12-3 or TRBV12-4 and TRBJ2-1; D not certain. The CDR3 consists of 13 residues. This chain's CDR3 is CANSLKEVGEQFF. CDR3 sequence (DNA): TGTGCCAACAGTTTAAAAGAAGTTGGTGAGCAGTTCTTC.

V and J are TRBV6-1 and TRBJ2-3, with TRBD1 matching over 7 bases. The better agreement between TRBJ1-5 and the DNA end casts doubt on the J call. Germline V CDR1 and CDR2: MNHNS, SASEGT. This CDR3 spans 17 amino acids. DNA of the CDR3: TGTGCCAGCAGTGAAGGTTACGGGAGTCTGGGGACAGATACGCAGCATTTT. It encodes CASSEGYGSLGTDTQHF.